The 14 T cell receptor beta chains below were found in one sample sequenced in a study of cytomegalovirus exposure and HLA in healthy donors. This PCR relied on a set of 60 Vbeta primers and 13 Jbeta primers. Sequencing was performed with immunoSEQ multiplex PCR; in TCRdb, only in-frame clones are kept and a portion is missing. The sample lists fewer than 200,000 clones; less than 75% were seen once. The sequencing sample was made of PBMCs. These receptors originate from a girl aged 5-17 years in good health and CMV-seronegative.

This clone was seen a few times. The chain recombines TRBV2 with TRBJ1-2; unclear D gene. The CDR3 contains 15 residues. The germline V gene has CDR1 SNHLY and CDR2 FYNNEI. With 0 bases removed from V and 4 bases from J, the gap between germline ends came to 12 bases. The CDR3 DNA reads TGTGCCAGCAGTGAAGCGCCCGGGGAGGGCTATGGCTACACCTTC. Translated, it gives CASSEAPGEGYGYTF.

In nucleotides, the CDR3 is TGTGCCAGCAGCCAACCTGGGGGTCTAGCGGGGGGGTTAAAGGAGGGTGAGCAGTTCTTC. It is translated as CASSQPGGLAGGLKEGEQFF. V is TRBV4-2 and J is TRBJ2-1, with 12 bases identical to TRBD2. Germline V gene data show CDR1 as LGHNA and CDR2 as YNFKEQ. This CDR3 has 20 residues. With V trimmed by 2 bases and J by 9 bases, 20 bases remained unmatched.

The chain is built from TRBV5-1 and TRBJ2-2, with a possible D match to TRBD1 (5 bases). Trimming removed 0 bases at V and 4 bases at J, with 7 bases between. The CDR3 is made up of 14 amino acids. CDR1 is SGHRS and CDR2 is YFSETQ in the germline V gene. The CDR3 region has the DNA TGCGCCAGCAGCTTGGAGACAGCCACCGGGGAGCTGTTTTTT. Translation gives CASSLETATGELFF.

The rearrangement joins TRBV5-4 to TRBJ1-1; D might be TRBD1 (5 bases). The CDR3 length is 17 residues. Germline CDR1 reads SGHNT; CDR2 reads YYREEE (reference sequence). V lost 0 bases to trimming and J lost 0 bases, with 15 bases between them. The CDR3: CASSLGASGGVNTEAFF. DNA of the CDR3: TGTGCCAGCAGCTTGGGTGCCTCCGGAGGGGTGAACACTGAAGCTTTCTTT.

This clone was recorded a few times. The rearrangement uses TRBV19 and TRBJ2-7; perhaps TRBD1 as D (5 bases). V lost 3 bases, J lost 0 bases, and 9 bases lay in between. The germline CDR1 and CDR2 sequences are LNHDA and SQIVND (reference sequence). CDR3 size: 14 residues. The DNA of the CDR3 is TGTGCCAGTAGTATGGGGCAGAGCTCCTACGAGCAGTACTTC. It encodes CASSMGQSSYEQYF.

The chain recombines TRBV5-5 with TRBJ1-4, with D possibly TRBD1 on 5 matching bases. Looked up from germline, CDR1 is SGHKS and CDR2 is YYEKEE (reference sequence). The CDR3 is made up of 14 amino acids. Trimming pared 6 bases from V and 6 bases from J, leaving 15 bases between. CDR3 loop: CASNSGLRDEKLFF. The CDR3 coding sequence is TGTGCCAGCAACTCGGGACTTAGGGATGAAAAACTGTTTTTT. Using reference TRBV5-5 and TRBJ1-4 for the parts outside the CDR3, the full variable domain is DAGVTQSPTHLIKTRGQQVTLRCSPISGHKSVSWYQQVLGQGPQFIFQYYEKEERGRGNFPDRFSARQFPNYSSELNVNALLLGDSALYLCASNSGLRDEKLFFGSGTQLSVL.

This clone showed up just once. The chain is built from TRBV18 and TRBJ1-1; D remains unclear. Germline V lookup: CDR1 KGHSH, CDR2 LQKENI. V shed 6 bases and J shed 2 bases, with 13 bases lying between them. The CDR3 has 14 amino acids. Here the CDR3 DNA reads TGTGCCAGCTCGCCAACAGTGAAAAACACTGAAGCTTTCTTT. Its translation: CASSPTVKNTEAFF.

This clone was counted once. The gene calls are TRBV28 and TRBJ1-4; D is undetermined. Germline-derived CDR1 and CDR2 are MDHEN and SYDVKM. Trimming removed 6 bases from V and 8 bases from J, with 4 bases in between. The CDR3 contains 10 residues. The CDR3 bases are TGTGCCAGCAGCTCCGAAAAACTGTTTTTT. Translation gives CASSSEKLFF.

The genes are TRBV30 and TRBJ1-6, with D maybe TRBD1 (6 bases). With 3 bases removed from V and 8 bases from J, the gap between germline ends came to 20 bases. The germline gives CDR1 GTSNPN, CDR2 SVGIG (reference sequence). CDR3 size: 16 residues. The CDR3 coding sequence is TGTGCCTGGAGCATGGGGATGGGACAAAATCATTCACCCCTCCACTTT. It codes for CAWSMGMGQNHSPLHF.

The chain joins TRBV18 to TRBJ2-3; no reliable D call. Germline V gives CDR1 KGHSH, CDR2 LQKENI. The CDR3 has 14 residues. V was shortened by 3 bases and J by 1 base, with 8 bases between the two germline ends. The CDR3 protein is CASSPAGRTDTQYF. The CDR3 DNA follows: TGTGCCAGCTCACCGGCAGGCCGCACAGATACGCAGTATTTT.

The chain carries TRBV5-4 and TRBJ1-6; D unclear. The V and J ends lost 0 bases and 2 bases respectively, with 6 bases between them. Germline V gene data show CDR1 as SGHNT and CDR2 as YYREEE (reference sequence). This CDR3 has 15 amino acids. This CDR3 is CASSLGSPYNSPLHF. CDR3 sequence (DNA): TGTGCCAGCAGCTTGGGGAGCCCCTATAATTCACCCCTCCACTTT.

The chain employs TRBV5-1 and TRBJ2-1; D possibly corresponds to TRBD2 (5 bases). CDR1 and CDR2 from the germline V gene are SGHRS and YFSETQ. This CDR3 is built from 16 residues. Trimming cost V 0 bases and J 5 bases, with 15 bases left between them. CDR3 residues: CASSLGTSLGNNEQFF. The CDR3, as DNA: TGCGCCAGCAGCTTGGGGACTTCCTTAGGAAACAATGAGCAGTTCTTC.

This rearrangement joins TRBV13 to TRBJ2-7, with TRBD1 matching over 8 bases. This CDR3 is built from 14 residues. Germline values: CDR1 PRHDT, CDR2 FYEKMQ (reference sequence). V trimming: 3 bases; J trimming: 6 bases; junction bases outside the gene matches: 7. The CDR3 here is CASSFDRGVPEQYF. CDR3 nucleotides: TGTGCCAGCAGCTTCGACAGGGGTGTTCCCGAGCAGTACTTC.

The chain is built from TRBV10-3 and TRBJ2-7; 8 bases line up with TRBD1. The CDR3 loop spans 14 amino acids. Trimming removed 6 bases from V and 4 bases from J; junction bases left unmatched: 8. Germline assignment: CDR1 ENHRY and CDR2 SYGVKD. CDR3 coding DNA: TGTGCCATCAGCGGACAGGGAAGGGAGTACGAGCAGTACTTC. This sequence encodes CAISGQGREYEQYF.